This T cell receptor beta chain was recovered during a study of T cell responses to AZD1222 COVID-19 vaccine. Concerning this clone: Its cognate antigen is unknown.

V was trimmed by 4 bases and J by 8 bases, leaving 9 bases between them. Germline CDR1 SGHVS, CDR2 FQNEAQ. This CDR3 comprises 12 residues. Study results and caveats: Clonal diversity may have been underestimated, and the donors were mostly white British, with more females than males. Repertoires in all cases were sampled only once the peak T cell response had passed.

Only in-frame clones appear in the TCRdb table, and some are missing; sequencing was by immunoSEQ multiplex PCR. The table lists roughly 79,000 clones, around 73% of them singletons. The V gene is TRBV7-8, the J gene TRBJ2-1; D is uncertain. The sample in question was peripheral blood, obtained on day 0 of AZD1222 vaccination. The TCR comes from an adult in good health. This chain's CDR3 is CASSSATYEQFF. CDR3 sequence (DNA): TGTGCCAGCAGCTCCGCCACCTATGAGCAGTTCTTC.